These T cell receptor beta chains were read from a single sample in a study of cytomegalovirus exposure and HLA in healthy donors. Assay: immunoSEQ multiplex PCR; the TCRdb copy retains only in-frame clones and omits some. The sample carries 68,000 or so clones, approximately 96% recorded once. Sequenced input: PBMCs. The receptors stem from a man aged 18 to 29 in good health and CMV-seronegative. Both conserved end residues are part of each CDR3. A D gene is named only where the DNA matches it firmly. The size field is filled for only some rows; it gives once, few, many or a size class.

TRBV19	-	TRBD1	TRBJ2-7	CASSITGVSSYEQYF	TGTGCCAGTAGTATTACAGGGGTGTCCTCCTACGAGCAGTACTTC
TRBV29-1	-	TRBD1	TRBJ2-3	CSVELTGGEDTQYF	TGCAGCGTTGAACTCACAGGGGGTGAAGATACGCAGTATTTT
TRBV19	-	TRBD1	TRBJ1-1	CASSIPDRGGTEAFF	TGTGCCAGTAGTATTCCGGACAGGGGGGGCACTGAAGCTTTCTTT
TRBV5-6	-	-	TRBJ2-3	CASSLGRGLSTDTQYF	TGTGCCAGCAGCTTGGGGAGGGGACTGAGCACAGATACGCAGTATTTT
TRBV9	-	TRBD1	TRBJ1-3	CASSGPQGAGNTIYF	TGTGCCAGCAGCGGCCCCCAGGGGGCGGGAAACACCATATATTTT
TRBV7-9	-	-	TRBJ1-6	CASRPNRSSYNSPLHF	TGTGCCAGCAGACCAAACAGGAGCTCCTATAATTCACCCCTCCACTTT
TRBV11-2	-	TRBD1	TRBJ2-7	CASSDRDRESYEQYF	TGTGCCAGCAGCGACCGGGACAGGGAATCTTACGAGCAGTACTTC
TRBV11-2	-	-	TRBJ1-2	CASSQGQYYGYTF	TGTGCCAGCAGCCAAGGACAGTACTATGGCTACACCTTC
TRBV5-1	-	TRBD2	TRBJ2-5	CASSLAGGARETQYF	TGCGCCAGCAGCTTGGCCGGGGGGGCCCGGGAGACCCAGTACTTC
TRBV15	-	TRBD1	TRBJ1-4	CATSRVAGGTNEKLFF	TGTGCCACCAGCAGAGTCGCAGGGGGAACTAATGAAAAACTGTTTTTT
TRBV6-1	-	TRBD1	TRBJ1-5	CASSGQGVYNQPQHF	TGTGCCAGCAGCGGACAGGGGGTTTACAATCAGCCCCAGCATTTT
TRBV6-6	-	-	TRBJ2-5	CASSYGAGDAKQYF	TGTGCCAGCAGTTACGGGGCAGGGGACGCTAAGCAGTACTTC
TRBV2	-	-	TRBJ2-7	CASRTGGGGEQYF	TGTGCCAGCCGGACCGGAGGTGGAGGCGAGCAGTACTTC
TRBV7-2	-	-	TRBJ2-7	CASSLVGNQGPTYEQYF	TGTGCCAGCAGCTTAGTGGGGAACCAGGGCCCCACCTACGAGCAGTACTTC
TRBV6-6	-	-	TRBJ1-1	CASSYLSINTEAFF	TGTGCCAGCAGTTACCTCTCTATAAACACTGAAGCTTTCTTT
TRBV28	-	TRBD1	TRBJ1-2	CASSPDRDDGYTF	TGTGCCAGCAGTCCGGACAGGGATGATGGCTACACCTTC
TRBV20-1	-	-	TRBJ1-2	CSARQDYGYTF	TGCAGTGCTAGACAGGACTATGGCTACACCTTC
TRBV5-1	-	TRBD1	TRBJ1-3	CASSSGGNGNTIYF	TGCGCCAGCAGCTCAGGGGGGAATGGAAACACCATATATTTT
TRBV21-1	-	-	TRBJ2-7	CASSKDTRSSYEQYF	TGTGCCAGCAGCAAGGACACCCGATCCTCCTACGAGCAGTACTTC
TRBV6-5	-	-	TRBJ2-7	CASRRLSSYEQYF	TGTGCCAGCAGACGACTTAGCTCCTACGAGCAGTACTTC
TRBV21-1	-	-	TRBJ2-7	CASSKEDRDRDVEQYF	TGTGCCAGCAGCAAAGAGGACCGGGACAGGGATGTCGAGCAGTACTTC
TRBV19	once	TRBD2	TRBJ2-4	CASSSTSGSANIQYF	TGTGCCAGTAGCTCGACTAGCGGGAGTGCTAACATTCAGTACTTC
TRBV28	-	-	TRBJ1-2	CASSWGGTGGYTF	TGTGCCAGCAGTTGGGGGGGGACCGGTGGCTACACCTTC